The 20 T cell receptor beta chains below were found in one sample sequenced in a study of blood T cell repertoires in COVID-19. Profiled with immunoSEQ multiplex PCR; TCRdb holds only in-frame clones, not every one. The repertoire holds 130,000 to 150,000 clones, 84% seen once, with more than 5% in the top ten. The specimen sequenced was PBMCs or T cells enriched from blood (not recorded which). These receptors originate from a woman aged 50 to 65 who had been exposed to COVID-19.

CDR3 DNA sequence: TGTGCCAGCAGCCACAGGGGGCTACTCGATGCTTTCTTT. It yields the protein CASSHRGLLDAFF. The V gene is TRBV6-2 or TRBV6-3, the J gene TRBJ1-1, with 9 bases fitting TRBD1. The CDR3 has 13 amino acids. The V gene end was trimmed by 6 bases and the J gene end by 11 bases; junction bases not matched to a gene: 10. Germline V gives CDR1 MNHEY, CDR2 SVGEGT.

This chain connects TRBV7-9 to TRBJ1-2, with D unclear. The CDR3 spans 16 residues. V was trimmed by 4 bases and J by 4 bases, leaving 19 bases between them. CDR1 and CDR2 from the germline V gene are SEHNR and FQNEAQ (reference sequence). CDR3 in amino acids: CASSSHRGEGSYGYTF. The CDR3 nucleotides read TGTGCCAGCAGCTCCCATCGGGGTGAGGGTTCCTATGGCTACACCTTC.

The chain has TRBV6-6 and TRBJ1-1; 8 bases map to TRBD1. V was pared by 6 bases and J by 0 bases, with 3 bases of the junction left unmatched. Germline V lookup: CDR1 MNHNY, CDR2 SVGAGI (reference sequence). The CDR3 runs to 14 residues. Here the CDR3 reads CASSWTGMNTEAFF. CDR3 in DNA: TGTGCCAGCAGCTGGACAGGGATGAACACTGAAGCTTTCTTT.

The chain is built from TRBV5-1 and TRBJ1-1; D call uncertain. The V and J ends lost 4 bases and 1 base respectively, with 8 bases between them. Germline assignment: CDR1 SGHRS and CDR2 YFSETQ. The CDR3 is 13 amino acids. The CDR3 spells CASSPQWNTEAFF. The CDR3 nucleotides read TGCGCCAGCAGCCCCCAGTGGAACACTGAAGCTTTCTTT.

This sequence joins TRBV5-1 and TRBJ2-7; D might be TRBD1 (6 bases). V was trimmed by 4 bases and J by 2 bases, leaving 13 bases between them. Per the germline V gene, CDR1 is SGHRS and CDR2 is YFSETQ. The CDR3 runs to 14 residues. CDR3 in amino acids: CASSLTGVTYEQYF. The CDR3 DNA follows: TGCGCCAGCAGCCTGACAGGTGTGACCTACGAGCAGTACTTC. Combining the CDR3 with reference TRBV5-1 and TRBJ2-7 gives the whole variable domain KAGVTQTPRYLIKTRGQQVTLSCSPISGHRSVSWYQQTPGQGLQFLFEYFSETQRNKGNFPGRFSGRQFSNSRSEMNVSTLELGDSALYLCASSLTGVTYEQYFGPGTRLTVT.

This clone was detected once. This chain links TRBV18 with TRBJ2-3, with a possible D match to TRBD1 (6 bases). This CDR3 comprises 14 residues. CDR1 and CDR2 from the germline V gene are KGHSH and LQKENI. The V and J ends lost 4 bases and 6 bases respectively, with 14 bases between them. The chain's CDR3 is CASSLQGKFDTQYF. In DNA form, the CDR3 reads TGTGCCAGCTCACTACAGGGTAAATTCGATACGCAGTATTTT.

As regards this clone: Other DNA sequences of this sample code for an identical CDR3. This chain connects TRBV9 to TRBJ2-7, with D maybe TRBD2 (6 bases). Per germline, CDR1 SGDLS and CDR2 YYNGEE. This CDR3 is 13 amino acids long. V gave up 4 bases and J gave up 1 base, with 9 bases separating them. The CDR3: CASSSGGSYEQYF. The CDR3 DNA sequence: TGTGCCAGCAGCAGTGGGGGGTCCTACGAGCAGTACTTC.

This chain connects TRBV7-2 to TRBJ2-7; the match to TRBD1 covers 8 bases. Germline trimming cut 3 bases from V and 7 bases from J; bases unmatched to any gene: 8. The CDR3 loop spans 14 amino acids. Looked up from germline, CDR1 is SGHTA and CDR2 is FQGNSA. The CDR3: CASSFRQGAREQYF. The CDR3 DNA reads TGTGCCAGCAGCTTCCGGCAGGGGGCACGGGAGCAGTACTTC.

This chain links TRBV7-8 with TRBJ2-7; TRBD2 might be the D (5 bases). In germline, CDR1 is SGHVS, CDR2 FQNEAQ. This CDR3 comprises 12 residues. Trimming removed 4 bases from V and 12 bases from J, with 16 bases in between. The CDR3: CASSWTGLPPYF. The CDR3 region has the DNA TGTGCCAGCAGCTGGACGGGATTGCCCCCGTACTTC.

This clone appeared once. This rearrangement joins TRBV19 to TRBJ1-5; 9 positions match TRBD1. The V gene's germline CDR1 is LNHDA and CDR2 SQIVND (reference sequence). This CDR3 contains 14 residues. V shed 8 bases and J 6 bases; nucleotides not matched to a gene: 8. The CDR3 DNA reads as TGTGCCAGTGGAACAGGGGGCGGTGGTCAGCCCCAGCATTTT. Its protein product is CASGTGGGGQPQHF.

The chain employs TRBV9 and TRBJ2-1; D might be TRBD1 (5 bases). There are 13 residues in the CDR3. Trimming took off 2 bases at V and 5 bases at J, with 8 bases between the two ends. Germline V gene lookup returns CDR1 SGDLS and CDR2 YYNGEE. CDR3 sequence reads: CASSVRGDNEQFF. CDR3 in DNA: TGTGCCAGCAGCGTTAGGGGTGACAATGAGCAGTTCTTC.

V is TRBV6-5 and J is TRBJ2-2, with TRBD1 matching 7 bases. The J segment lost 5 bases and the V segment lost 6 bases, leaving 9 bases of the junction unmatched. Germline CDR1 MNHEY, CDR2 SVGAGI. The CDR3 runs 15 residues. For the CDR3, the DNA is TGTGCCAGCAGCGTCGGGACAGTCCAGACCGGGGAGCTGTTTTTT. This translates into CASSVGTVQTGELFF.

The chain links TRBV6-5 to TRBJ1-5, with a tentative D call TRBD1 (6 bases). Between the trimmed V and J ends, which lost 8 bases and 7 bases, there was a span of 12 bases. Germline values: CDR1 MNHEY, CDR2 SVGAGI. The CDR3 loop spans 12 amino acids. DNA for the CDR3: TGTGCCAGCTCACAGGGCGCGCAGCCCCAGCATTTT. The encoded protein is CASSQGAQPQHF.

The J gene is TRBJ1-3, the V gene TRBV2; TRBD1 agrees at 8 bases. V gave up 5 bases and J gave up 2 bases; unmatched junction bases: 8. Germline V gives CDR1 SNHLY, CDR2 FYNNEI. This CDR3 is built from 16 residues. CDR3 bases: TGTGCCAGCAGTAGGCAGGGGGCGTCAGCTGGAAACACCATATATTTT. Protein: CASSRQGASAGNTIYF.

This rearrangement joins TRBV10-3 to TRBJ2-3; 11 nucleotides agree with TRBD1. This CDR3 contains 13 residues. V shed 8 bases and J 3 bases; nucleotides not matched to a gene: 1. Germline V gene data show CDR1 as ENHRY and CDR2 as SYGVKD. The CDR3 reads CAIGQGATDTQYF. CDR3 nucleotides: TGTGCCATCGGACAGGGGGCGACAGATACGCAGTATTTT.

The CDR3 nucleotides are TGTGCCAGCAGTTTACTAGCGGGAGACAAAAACGAGCAGTACTTC. As protein: CASSLLAGDKNEQYF. The chain recombines TRBV6-5 with TRBJ2-7; TRBD2 matches 11 bases. The germline V gene encodes CDR1 MNHEY and CDR2 SVGAGI. The CDR3 is 15 residues long. Trimming at V came to 4 bases and at J to 5 bases, leaving 7 bases not matched to a gene.

The CDR3 region has the DNA TGTGCCAGCAGCGTAGGCAGGGGCGCCTACAATGAGCAGTTCTTC. It yields the protein CASSVGRGAYNEQFF. J is TRBJ2-1 and V is TRBV9; weak D call: TRBD1 (6 bases). The V gene lost 0 bases and the J gene lost 2 bases, with 9 bases spanning the gap. The CDR3 contains 15 residues. Germline assignment: CDR1 SGDLS and CDR2 YYNGEE.

The chain has TRBV7-2 and TRBJ1-3; 10 bases align to TRBD1. The junction had 10 bases not matched to a gene; V was cut back by 1 base and J by 1 base. The CDR3 loop spans 19 amino acids. Germline V gives CDR1 SGHTA, CDR2 FQGNSA. CDR3 loop: CASSLDGGGDRGSGNTIYF. CDR3 bases: TGTGCCAGCAGCTTAGATGGTGGTGGGGACAGGGGTTCTGGAAACACCATATATTTT.

The chain employs TRBV30 and TRBJ1-1, with D perhaps matching TRBD1 (6 bases). The CDR3 has 15 residues. The V gene's germline CDR1 is GTSNPN and CDR2 SVGIG (reference sequence). Deletions cut 1 base from V and 2 bases from J, with 14 bases between. CDR3 loop: CAWSALTGYNTEAFF. The CDR3 DNA sequence: TGTGCCTGGAGTGCTTTGACAGGTTACAACACTGAAGCTTTCTTT. The full variable domain, completed using reference TRBV30 and TRBJ1-1, is SQTIHQWPATLVQPVGSPLSLECTVEGTSNPNLYWYRQAAGRGLQLLFYSVGIGQISSEVPQNLSASRPQDRQFILSSKKLLLSDSGFYLCAWSALTGYNTEAFFGQGTRLTVV.

This chain links TRBV10-1 with TRBJ1-2, with D uncertain. V gave up 0 bases and J gave up 2 bases, with 10 bases separating them. Germline V lookup: CDR1 WNHNN, CDR2 SYGVQD (reference sequence). CDR3 length equals 15 residues. CDR3 nucleotide sequence: TGCGCCAGCAGTGAGTCGGGCAGAGAGAACTATGGCTACACCTTC. It encodes CASSESGRENYGYTF.